The 27 T cell receptor beta chains below all came from one sample that was sequenced in a study of blood T cell repertoires in COVID-19. Produced via immunoSEQ multiplex PCR; TCRdb's table is partial and in-frame only. Seen here are approximately 58,000 clones, over 90% observed once, and the top ten hold approximately 2.8%. Sequencing was done on a sample of peripheral blood. These receptors all stem from a human donor in a cohort sampled during active COVID-19.

V usage is TRBV27 and J usage is TRBJ2-3, with D possibly being TRBD2 (5 bases). The CDR3 is made up of 13 amino acids. Germline V CDR1 and CDR2: MNHEY, SMNVEV (reference sequence). V shed 4 bases and J shed 6 bases, with 11 bases lying between them. The CDR3 DNA reads as TGTGCCAGCAGTTCCTCCGGGAAGGATACGCAGTATTTT. It yields the protein CASSSSGKDTQYF.

The chain is built from TRBV9 and TRBJ2-3; 10 bases align to TRBD2. In germline, CDR1 is SGDLS, CDR2 YYNGEE. This CDR3 has 18 residues. V lost 0 bases and J lost 2; bases outside the gene matches: 9. In DNA form, the CDR3 reads TGTGCCAGCAGCGTAGAAAGCGGGGGGGCCGAGGCCACAGATACGCAGTATTTT. It translates to CASSVESGGAEATDTQYF. The full variable domain, rest sourced from reference TRBV9 and TRBJ2-3, is DSGVTQTPKHLITATGQRVTLRCSPRSGDLSVYWYQQSLDQGLQFLIQYYNGEERAKGNILERFSAQQFPDLHSELNLSSLELGDSALYFCASSVESGGAEATDTQYFGPGTRLTVL.

The chain is built from TRBV6-5 and TRBJ2-3; TRBD1 might be the D (6 bases). In germline, CDR1 is MNHEY, CDR2 SVGAGI. V was pared by 3 bases and J by 1 base, with 11 bases between. The length of the CDR3 is 15 residues. The CDR3 sequence: CASSYDEGGTDTQYF. CDR3 bases: TGTGCCAGCAGTTATGACGAGGGGGGCACAGATACGCAGTATTTT.

This clone was counted once. The V gene is TRBV5-6, the J gene TRBJ2-7, with 8 bases aligning to TRBD2. The trim removed 9 bases at V and 5 bases at J, leaving 16 bases unmatched. This CDR3 comprises 15 residues. Germline V CDR1 and CDR2: SGHDT, YYEEEE. Here the CDR3 DNA reads TGTGCCACCCACAAAATTAGCGGGATTGTCCACGAGCAGTACTTC. Amino acid sequence: CATHKISGIVHEQYF.

The rearrangement links TRBV11-2 to TRBJ1-1; D not certain. V was trimmed by 5 bases and J by 0 bases, leaving 13 bases between them. Germline V lookup: CDR1 SGHAT, CDR2 FQNNGV. CDR3 size: 15 residues. The CDR3 loop reads CASSNIFELNTEAFF. CDR3 sequence (DNA): TGTGCCAGCAGCAACATATTCGAACTGAACACTGAAGCTTTCTTT.

The V gene is TRBV6-5, the J gene TRBJ1-1; maybe TRBD1 (5 bases). This CDR3 comprises 16 residues. CDR1 is MNHEY, CDR2 SVGAGI, per germline. V lost 2 bases and J lost 3, with 16 bases in between. The CDR3 spells CASSYLSPGPDTEAFF. DNA of the CDR3: TGTGCCAGCAGTTACCTTTCACCAGGGCCTGACACTGAAGCTTTCTTT.

This chain connects TRBV7-9 to TRBJ2-3, with 7 bases lining up with TRBD1. From germline, CDR1 is SEHNR and CDR2 FQNEAQ (reference sequence). Trimming cost V 4 bases and J 0 bases; bases outside gene matches: 7. CDR3 size: 16 residues. CDR3 in amino acids: CASSSVGTASTDTQYF. The CDR3 DNA reads as TGTGCCAGCAGCTCGGTCGGGACAGCTAGCACAGATACGCAGTATTTT.

This chain links TRBV18 with TRBJ1-2; 7 nucleotides match TRBD1. V lost 0 bases, J lost 9 bases, and 4 bases stayed unmatched. Germline V gives CDR1 KGHSH, CDR2 LQKENI. This CDR3 region has 13 residues. CDR3 amino acids: CASSPPGQSSYTF. The CDR3 DNA is TGTGCCAGCTCACCACCGGGACAGTCAAGCTACACCTTC. Together with reference TRBV18 and TRBJ1-2, the CDR3 gives the full variable domain: NAGVMQNPRHLVRRRGQEARLRCSPMKGHSHVYWYRQLPEEGLKFMVYLQKENIIDESGMPKERFSAEFPKEGPSILRIQQVVRGDSAAYFCASSPPGQSSYTFGSGTRLTVV.

The chain recombines TRBV19 with TRBJ2-7, with D possibly TRBD2 on 6 matching bases. Looked up from germline, CDR1 is LNHDA and CDR2 is SQIVND (reference sequence). The CDR3 consists of 16 residues. V was shortened by 4 bases and J by 1 base, with 17 bases between the two germline ends. CDR3 sequence (DNA): TGTGCCAGTAGTACCCGGCGGACTACCTTTTCCTACGAGCAGTACTTC. Its protein is CASSTRRTTFSYEQYF. Together with reference TRBV19 and TRBJ2-7, the CDR3 gives the full variable domain: DGGITQSPKYLFRKEGQNVTLSCEQNLNHDAMYWYRQDPGQGLRLIYYSQIVNDFQKGDIAEGYSVSREKKESFPLTVTSAQKNPTAFYLCASSTRRTTFSYEQYFGPGTRLTVT.

This clone was detected once. One end of the junction is discordant with germline, which a read error may explain. J is TRBJ1-2 and V is TRBV5-1; D is uncertain. The CDR3 loop spans 13 amino acids. Germline-derived CDR1 and CDR2 are SGHRS and YFSETQ. The CDR3 sequence is CASSLAESPGERF. CDR3 coding DNA: TGCGCCAGCAGCTTGGCCGAATCTCCCGGGGAACGCTTC. Filled out from reference TRBV5-1 and TRBJ1-2, the complete variable domain reads KAGVTQTPRYLIKTRGQQVTLSCSPISGHRSVSWYQQTPGQGLQFLFEYFSETQRNKGNFPGRFSGRQFSNSRSEMNVSTLELGDSALYLCASSLAESPGERFGSGTRLTVV.

CDR3 loop: CSVVRGVGSGGDTQYF. CDR3 coding DNA: TGCAGCGTTGTGAGAGGGGTTGGTAGCGGGGGCGATACGCAGTATTTT. V gene TRBV29-1 combines with J gene TRBJ2-3, with 9 bases that match TRBD2. Germline values: CDR1 SQVTM, CDR2 ANQGSEA. This CDR3 has 16 amino acids. V gave up 4 bases and J gave up 6 bases; unmatched junction bases: 14.

This clone was detected a few times. This chain joins TRBV2 and TRBJ2-5; TRBD1 matches 8 bases. Germline CDR1 is SNHLY and CDR2 is FYNNEI. J lost 6 bases, V lost 11 bases, and 17 bases had no gene match. The CDR3 length is 15 residues. DNA of the CDR3: TGTGCCGGGAGAACCGGGACAGGTCTGAAAAAGACCCAGTACTTC. Its protein is CAGRTGTGLKKTQYF.

As DNA, the CDR3 is TGTGCCAGCAGTTCGACAGGGGGCTACGAGCAGTACGTC. Amino acids: CASSSTGGYEQYV. This chain links TRBV11-2 with TRBJ2-7; 9 nucleotides match TRBD1. The CDR3 sequence is 13 residues long. CDR1 and CDR2 (germline): SGHAT, FQNNGV. V dropped 6 bases and J dropped 3; count of bases not matched to a gene: 3.

This clone has just one count. This sequence joins TRBV18 and TRBJ2-1; D ambiguous. This CDR3 spans 15 amino acids. CDR1 and CDR2 (germline): KGHSH, LQKENI. With 2 bases removed from V and 4 bases from J, the gap between germline ends came to 12 bases. In nucleotides, the CDR3 is TGTGCCAGCTCACCAGCGAACGTTGGTTACAATGAGCAGTTCTTC. Amino acids: CASSPANVGYNEQFF.

The chain links TRBV5-1 to TRBJ2-1; 13 bases line up with TRBD2. CDR1 SGHRS and CDR2 YFSETQ come from the germline V gene. The J segment lost 6 bases and the V segment lost 1 base, leaving 1 base of the junction unmatched. The CDR3 contains 15 residues. CDR3 amino acids: CASSLTSGGGNEQFF. The DNA of the CDR3 is TGCGCCAGCAGCTTGACTAGCGGGGGGGGCAATGAGCAGTTCTTC.

The V and J genes are TRBV10-3 and TRBJ2-1; 12 bases agree with TRBD2. This CDR3 has 15 amino acids. Germline CDR1 is ENHRY and CDR2 is SYGVKD. With 3 bases clipped from V and 12 bases from J, the junction kept 9 bases outside the gene matches. CDR3 DNA: TGTGCCATCAGTGAAGGGCCCCTAGCGGGAGGGACGCAGTTCTTC. It specifies CAISEGPLAGGTQFF.

The CDR3 DNA is TGTGCCTGGAGATCGACCGGGGAGCTGTTTTTT. As protein: CAWRSTGELFF. The V and J genes are TRBV30 and TRBJ2-2; D remains unclear. This CDR3 contains 11 residues. The germline V gene encodes CDR1 GTSNPN and CDR2 SVGIG (reference sequence). Trimming stripped 3 bases from V and 5 bases from J, with 4 bases between.

The chain has TRBV7-2 and TRBJ1-5; no clear D. CDR3 length: 13 amino acids. In germline, CDR1 is SGHTA, CDR2 FQGNSA. Trimming removed 6 bases from V and 5 bases from J, with 11 bases in between. DNA of the CDR3: TGTGCCAGCAGTTTCATAGAGGATCAGCCCCAGCATTTT. Translated, it gives CASSFIEDQPQHF.

The chain combines TRBV7-9 with TRBJ2-3; TRBD2 agrees at 7 bases. The CDR3 has 17 residues. V was pared by 8 bases and J by 4 bases, with 18 bases of the junction left unmatched. Germline V lookup: CDR1 SEHNR, CDR2 FQNEAQ (reference sequence). CDR3 sequence (DNA): TGTGCCAGCGAACGGGAGCCGAGCGGACTAGTTGCAGATACGCAGTATTTT. Its protein is CASEREPSGLVADTQYF.

The chain uses TRBV10-3 and TRBJ2-3; 7 bases match TRBD2. The V and J ends lost 6 bases and 2 bases, in that order; junction bases with no gene match: 11. Germline V lookup: CDR1 ENHRY, CDR2 SYGVKD. CDR3 size: 16 residues. DNA for the CDR3: TGTGCCATCAGCCAGACAGCGGGGCATGACACAGATACGCAGTATTTT. Its protein product is CAISQTAGHDTDTQYF.

V gene TRBV3-1 (or the pseudogene TRBV3-2) combines with J gene TRBJ1-2, with D unclear. CDR1 is LGHDT and CDR2 is YNNKEL in the germline V gene (reference sequence). The CDR3 totals 16 residues. Trimming removed 4 bases at V and 5 bases at J, with 20 bases between. The CDR3 protein is CASSPPWWASSYGYTF. The CDR3 DNA reads as TGTGCCAGCAGCCCACCCTGGTGGGCCAGTAGTTATGGCTACACCTTC.

V is TRBV29-1 and J is TRBJ1-1, with a possible D match to TRBD1 (5 bases). Germline V gene data show CDR1 as SQVTM and CDR2 as ANQGSEA. The CDR3 is 14 residues long. Trimming cost V 4 bases and J 0 bases, with 12 bases left between them. The chain's CDR3 is CSVVGGLMNTEAFF. The CDR3 DNA sequence: TGCAGCGTTGTCGGGGGACTTATGAACACTGAAGCTTTCTTT.

J is TRBJ2-2 and V is TRBV19; D possibly corresponds to TRBD2 (6 bases). The V end lost 10 bases, the J end lost 3 bases, and 15 bases lay between the germline ends. The CDR3 sequence is 14 residues long. The germline CDR1 and CDR2 sequences are LNHDA and SQIVND (reference sequence). CDR3 amino acids: CATDRDSDTGELFF. The CDR3 bases are TGTGCCACCGACCGGGACTCCGACACCGGGGAGCTGTTTTTT.

This chain links TRBV9 with TRBJ1-2; 9 bases are a match to TRBD1. There are 14 residues in the CDR3. Germline assignment: CDR1 SGDLS and CDR2 YYNGEE. The V segment lost 4 bases and the J segment 6 bases; nucleotides outside the gene matches: 7. The CDR3 spells CASSSGTGPHGYTF. CDR3 nucleotide sequence: TGTGCCAGCAGCTCTGGGACAGGGCCCCATGGCTACACCTTC. Full variable domain (outside the CDR3, taken from reference TRBV9 and TRBJ1-2): DSGVTQTPKHLITATGQRVTLRCSPRSGDLSVYWYQQSLDQGLQFLIQYYNGEERAKGNILERFSAQQFPDLHSELNLSSLELGDSALYFCASSSGTGPHGYTFGSGTRLTVV.

The chain carries TRBV6-2 or TRBV6-3 and TRBJ1-5; no clear D. Germline V gene sequence: CDR1 MNHEY, CDR2 SVGEGT. V dropped 1 base and J dropped 6 bases, with 4 bases sitting between them. The CDR3 has 12 residues. DNA for the CDR3: TGTGCCAGCAGTTACTACGGTCAGCCCCAGCATTTT. As protein: CASSYYGQPQHF.

CDR3 sequence reads: CASSRTGGKVGLRGLYEQYF. CDR3 nucleotides: TGTGCCAGCAGTAGGACAGGGGGTAAAGTAGGGCTACGGGGTCTTTACGAGCAGTACTTC. The genes are TRBV27 and TRBJ2-7, with TRBD1 matching 10 bases. This CDR3 has 20 amino acids. The germline gives CDR1 MNHEY, CDR2 SMNVEV (reference sequence). The junction had 23 bases not matched to a gene; V was cut back by 5 bases and J by 4 bases.

The rearrangement uses TRBV2 and TRBJ2-7, with TRBD1 matching over 8 bases. Trimming at V came to 7 bases and at J to 3 bases, leaving 11 bases not matched to a gene. The V gene's germline CDR1 is SNHLY and CDR2 FYNNEI. The CDR3 has 15 amino acids. The CDR3 DNA sequence: TGTGCCAGCACCTACGGACAGGGAATCTTCTACGAGCAGTACTTC. Translation: CASTYGQGIFYEQYF. Together with reference TRBV2 and TRBJ2-7, the CDR3 gives the full variable domain: EPEVTQTPSHQVTQMGQEVILRCVPISNHLYFYWYRQILGQKVEFLVSFYNNEISEKSEIFDDQFSVERPDGSNFTLKIRSTKLEDSAMYFCASTYGQGIFYEQYFGPGTRLTVT.